This TCR beta chain emerged from a study of T-cell reconstitution after alpha-beta-depleted transplantation in children. Unique molecular identifiers were built into the TCRbeta library. TCRdb re-derived calls from the PCR reads in MiXCR, one entry per CDR3 protein. Here the sample spans hundreds of thousands of distinct CDR3 sequences, around 13% being singletons. Sequences were derived from PBMCs from the stem cell graft donor, sampled from the stem cell graft. This sequence was found in a human donor who donated a stem cell graft to a child with acute lymphoblastic leukemia.

The CDR3 sequence: CASSLLGRNTEAFF. CDR3 coding DNA: TGTGCCAGCAGCTTACTAGGTAGGAACACTGAAGCTTTCTTT. The V call is TRBV7-9, the J call TRBJ1-1, with D hard to call. The V end lost 2 bases, the J end lost 1 base, and 8 bases lay between the germline ends. Germline CDR1 SEHNR, CDR2 FQNEAQ (reference sequence). The CDR3 covers 14 residues.